One and the same sample provided the 26 T cell receptor beta chains below, sequenced in a study of vaccination and CD4 T cells after COVID-19. Treatment defined: roughly 10-day PBMC culture with coronavirus spike peptide pools or control peptides (ViraFEST assay). No antigens are known for them. The Oncomine TCR Beta short-read assay was applied to DNA of cultured CD4+ T cells. From the PCR reads, TCRdb called clonotypes with MiXCR, one entry per CDR3 protein. The table has roughly 3,100 distinct CDR3 sequences, 60% to 85% seen once; the top ten hold just over 20%. Material for sequencing was CD4+ T cells from blood, cultured in vitro. The receptors here all came from a human donor who had recovered from COVID-19.

V usage is TRBV2 and J usage is TRBJ1-5; no clear D. CDR1 and CDR2 (germline): SNHLY, FYNNEI. Trimming cost V 6 bases and J 9 bases, with 12 bases left between them. The CDR3 has 12 residues. CDR3 residues: CASRTVRGPQHF. The CDR3 nucleotides read TGTGCCAGCAGAACGGTTCGAGGGCCCCAGCATTTT.

The CDR3 here is CSARDKEAGAFF. CDR3 nucleotides: TGCAGTGCTAGAGATAAAGAGGCAGGAGCTTTCTTT. The chain uses TRBV20-1 and TRBJ1-1; D is unresolved. CDR1 and CDR2 (germline): DFQATT, SNEGSKA (reference sequence). Trimming shortened V by 0 bases and J by 10 bases, and 12 bases separated the two germline ends. This CDR3 is built from 12 residues.

This clonotype was seen once. The chain employs TRBV12-3 or TRBV12-4 and TRBJ2-3; D possibly corresponds to TRBD1 (6 bases). The V and J ends lost 4 bases and 5 bases respectively, with 13 bases between them. The CDR3 is made up of 14 amino acids. In nucleotides, the CDR3 is TGTGCCAGCAGTTACGGGACCAGGGGAGATACGCAGTATTTT. Amino acids: CASSYGTRGDTQYF.

The V gene is TRBV19, the J gene TRBJ1-4; TRBD1 aligns across 9 bases. The germline V gene has CDR1 LNHDA and CDR2 SQIVND (reference sequence). CDR3 length: 13 residues. V was clipped by 8 bases and J by 8 bases; unmatched bases: 6. This CDR3 reads CASRQGGGEKLFF. The CDR3, as DNA: TGTGCCAGTCGACAGGGGGGAGGCGAAAAACTGTTTTTT.

V is TRBV24-1 and J is TRBJ1-2; 9 bases match TRBD1. J was trimmed by 11 bases and V by 9 bases; bases with no gene match: 15. This CDR3 spans 14 amino acids. CDR1 is KGHDR and CDR2 is SFDVKD in the germline V gene. The CDR3 spells CATGHDRGKARYTF. CDR3 coding DNA: TGTGCCACCGGGCATGACAGGGGGAAGGCTCGGTACACCTTC.

This clonotype appeared once. V is TRBV21-1 and J is TRBJ1-1; TRBD1, the D gene given by the table, was not confirmed from the DNA. TRBV21-1 is a recognized pseudogene. The CDR3 loop spans 17 amino acids. The CDR3 DNA reads TGTGCCAGCAGCAACAAGGGACAGGCAGTTAGGAACACTGAAGCTTTCTTT. Amino acids: CASSNKGQAVRNTEAFF.

This chain uses TRBV6-2 or TRBV6-3 with TRBJ1-1, with a weak D call TRBD1 (5 bases). In germline, CDR1 is MNHEY, CDR2 SVGEGT. CDR3 size: 13 residues. V gave up 6 bases and J gave up 3 bases, with 11 bases separating them. DNA for the CDR3: TGTGCCAGCAGCTATGACAGACACACTGAAGCTTTCTTT. Its translation is CASSYDRHTEAFF.

The table lists this clonotype with a few counts. The rearrangement uses TRBV16 and TRBJ1-2, with 8 bases lining up with TRBD1. Germline lookup yields CDR1 KGHSY and CDR2 FQNENV. The V segment lost 4 bases and the J segment 4 bases; nucleotides outside the gene matches: 8. The length of the CDR3 is 15 residues. CDR3 bases: TGTGCCAGCAGCCCTCGGACAGGGAGTCCCTATGGCTACACCTTC. The encoded protein is CASSPRTGSPYGYTF. Based on the CDR3 plus reference TRBV16 and TRBJ1-2, the full variable domain is GEEVAQTPKHLVRGEGQKAKLYCAPIKGHSYVFWYQQVLKNEFKFLISFQNENVFDETGMPKERFSAKCLPNSPCSLEIQATKLEDSAVYFCASSPRTGSPYGYTFGSGTRLTVV.

The chain combines TRBV7-2 with TRBJ1-5, with 7 bases aligning to TRBD1. V gave up 3 bases and J gave up 1 base; unmatched junction bases: 3. Germline-derived CDR1 and CDR2 are SGHTA and FQGNSA. The CDR3 length is 15 residues. The CDR3 protein is CASSFQGGSNQPQHF. The CDR3 DNA reads TGTGCCAGCAGCTTCCAGGGGGGCAGCAATCAGCCCCAGCATTTT. The whole variable domain, remainder taken from reference TRBV7-2 and TRBJ1-5, is GAGVSQSPSNKVTEKGKDVELRCDPISGHTALYWYRQSLGQGLEFLIYFQGNSAPDKSGLPSDRFSAERTGGSVSTLTIQRTQQEDSAVYLCASSFQGGSNQPQHFGDGTRLSIL.

The CDR3 DNA reads as TGTGCCACCAGTCGCGCGGTGAACACTGAAGCTTTCTTT. This codes for CATSRAVNTEAFF. The chain couples TRBV24-1 to TRBJ1-1; D is ambiguous. The CDR3 runs 13 residues. The germline V and J ends were trimmed by 6 bases and 0 bases, with 7 bases remaining between them. The germline CDR1 and CDR2 sequences are KGHDR and SFDVKD.

The chain employs TRBV12-3 or TRBV12-4 and TRBJ2-3, with D hard to call. The CDR3 is 12 residues long. Between the trimmed V and J ends, which lost 0 bases and 8 bases, there was a span of 6 bases. CDR3 in amino acids: CASSLALGTQYF. As DNA, the CDR3 is TGTGCCAGCAGTTTAGCGTTGGGTACGCAGTATTTT.

Concerning this clonotype: One junction end disagrees with the germline gene, perhaps due to a read error. The V gene is TRBV7-9, the J gene TRBJ1-6; D gene unclear. The CDR3 loop spans 14 amino acids. The germline V gene encodes CDR1 SEHNR and CDR2 FQNEAQ (reference sequence). Written as DNA, the CDR3 is TGCGCCAGCAGCTTTCAGGTCGAAGATTCACCCCTCCACTTT. This gives the protein CASSFQVEDSPLHF.

This clonotype was seen a single time. The chain uses TRBV27 and TRBJ1-6, with D tentatively TRBD1 (6 bases). Germline CDR1 and CDR2: MNHEY and SMNVEV (reference sequence). V gave up 3 bases and J gave up 6 bases, with 9 bases separating them. This CDR3 is 14 amino acids long. CDR3 in amino acids: CASSFRQVNSPLHF. CDR3 DNA: TGTGCCAGCAGTTTCCGACAGGTTAATTCACCCCTCCACTTT.

The rearrangement uses TRBV30 and TRBJ2-2, with 12 bases that match TRBD2. Germline V gene data show CDR1 as GTSNPN and CDR2 as SVGIG (reference sequence). The CDR3 runs 16 residues. The V and J ends lost 1 base and 5 bases, in that order; junction bases with no gene match: 5. The CDR3 nucleotides are TGTGCCTGGAGTGATCTAGCGGGGGGGCAAACCGGGGAGCTGTTTTTT. Translation: CAWSDLAGGQTGELFF.

The chain combines TRBV11-1 with TRBJ1-6; possible D gene TRBD1, 6 bases. Per germline, CDR1 SGHAT and CDR2 FQDESV (reference sequence). This CDR3 region has 14 residues. Trimming shortened V by 8 bases and J by 7 bases, and 15 bases separated the two germline ends. CDR3 sequence: CASGEQGRNSPLHF. The CDR3 coding sequence is TGTGCCAGCGGAGAACAGGGTCGAAATTCACCCCTCCACTTT.

The gene calls are TRBV27 and TRBJ1-6, with 9 nucleotides matching TRBD1. The CDR3 runs to 14 residues. CDR1 MNHEY and CDR2 SMNVEV come from the germline V gene (reference sequence). Trimming at V came to 4 bases and at J to 10 bases, leaving 5 bases not matched to a gene. CDR3 coding DNA: TGTGCCAGCAGTTCACAGGGGGCCGAATCACCCCTCCACTTT. Protein sequence: CASSSQGAESPLHF.

The V and J genes are TRBV27 and TRBJ2-1, with TRBD2 matching 12 bases. Trimming at V came to 5 bases and at J to 6 bases, leaving 8 bases not matched to a gene. CDR3 size: 16 residues. Germline CDR1 reads MNHEY; CDR2 reads SMNVEV (reference sequence). The CDR3 protein is CASSEPRTSGANEQFF. Here the CDR3 DNA reads TGTGCCAGCAGTGAACCCCGGACTAGCGGGGCCAATGAGCAGTTCTTC.

The CDR3 loop reads CAISESGGATGELFF. Here the CDR3 DNA reads TGTGCCATCAGTGAGTCAGGAGGGGCCACCGGGGAGCTGTTTTTT. The rearrangement links TRBV10-3 to TRBJ2-2; possible D gene TRBD2, 6 bases. CDR1 and CDR2 (germline): ENHRY, SYGVKD. CDR3 length equals 15 residues. V was shortened by 0 bases and J by 4 bases, with 9 bases between the two germline ends.

The chain has TRBV28 and TRBJ1-5; D perhaps matches TRBD1 (5 bases). Trimming removed 6 bases at V and 0 bases at J, with 15 bases between. The CDR3 contains 16 residues. Germline V gives CDR1 MDHEN, CDR2 SYDVKM. CDR3 DNA sequence: TGTGCCAGCAGCCCACCCGGGGCTTCTAGCAATCAGCCCCAGCATTTT. Its protein product is CASSPPGASSNQPQHF.

This clonotype rates as large. The rearrangement links TRBV19 to TRBJ2-5, with D possibly matching TRBD2 (5 bases). Deletions cut 5 bases from V and 5 bases from J, with 15 bases between. This CDR3 spans 14 amino acids. The germline V gene encodes CDR1 LNHDA and CDR2 SQIVND (reference sequence). The CDR3 region is CASSRREGWETQYF. For the CDR3, the DNA is TGTGCCAGTAGTCGCCGGGAAGGATGGGAGACCCAGTACTTC.

Only a few counts were recorded for this clonotype. The rearrangement links TRBV6-1 to TRBJ1-5; D is unresolved. CDR1 MNHNS and CDR2 SASEGT come from the germline V gene. The CDR3 runs to 14 residues. V was clipped by 8 bases and J by 0 bases, with 11 bases between them. The CDR3 DNA is TGTGCCAGCCGCAAATCGTATAGCAATCAGCCCCAGCATTTT. As protein: CASRKSYSNQPQHF.

A remark on this clonotype: Just one base apart from a much larger clone, this may be a read error. This rearrangement joins TRBV4-3 to TRBJ1-1; D not resolved. Germline V lookup: CDR1 LGHNA, CDR2 YSLEER. Trimming removed 0 bases from V and 3 bases from J, with 20 bases in between. The CDR3 spans 18 residues. This CDR3 reads CASSQETPRMPFDTEAFF. In DNA, the CDR3 is TGCGCCAGCAGCCAAGAGACCCCACGGATGCCGTTCGACACTGAAGCTTTCTTT.

CDR3 in amino acids: CASGHLELFF. DNA for the CDR3: TGTGCCAGCGGCCATTTGGAGCTGTTTTTT. The chain uses TRBV6-2 or TRBV6-3 and TRBJ2-2, with D unclear. Deletions cut 8 bases from V and 10 bases from J, with 8 bases between. The CDR3 contains 10 residues. CDR1 MNHEY and CDR2 SVGEGT come from the germline V gene.

The rearrangement links TRBV20-1 to TRBJ2-2, with 12 nucleotides matching TRBD1. CDR3 size: 15 residues. Germline V lookup: CDR1 DFQATT, CDR2 SNEGSKA (reference sequence). The trim removed 5 bases at V and 7 bases at J, leaving 8 bases unmatched. The CDR3 here is CSAQGTGGANGELFF. The CDR3, as DNA: TGCAGTGCTCAAGGGACAGGGGGCGCCAACGGGGAGCTGTTTTTT.

The chain couples TRBV6-4 to TRBJ1-2; TRBD1 might be the D (5 bases). CDR3 length equals 13 residues. Germline CDR1 reads MRHNA; CDR2 reads SNTAGT. Trimming took off 4 bases at V and 4 bases at J, with 10 bases between the two ends. The CDR3 loop reads CASSGGPTYGYTF. As DNA, the CDR3 is TGTGCCAGCAGTGGGGGACCGACCTATGGCTACACCTTC.

The chain carries TRBV20-1 and TRBJ1-5; a weak D match, TRBD1 (6 bases). V lost 6 bases, J lost 6 bases, and 21 bases lay in between. CDR1 and CDR2 (germline): DFQATT, SNEGSKA (reference sequence). This CDR3 region has 15 residues. In nucleotides, the CDR3 is TGCAGTGCCGCTCAGGGGCGGGGATTCGGTCAGCCCCAGCATTTT. It translates to CSAAQGRGFGQPQHF.